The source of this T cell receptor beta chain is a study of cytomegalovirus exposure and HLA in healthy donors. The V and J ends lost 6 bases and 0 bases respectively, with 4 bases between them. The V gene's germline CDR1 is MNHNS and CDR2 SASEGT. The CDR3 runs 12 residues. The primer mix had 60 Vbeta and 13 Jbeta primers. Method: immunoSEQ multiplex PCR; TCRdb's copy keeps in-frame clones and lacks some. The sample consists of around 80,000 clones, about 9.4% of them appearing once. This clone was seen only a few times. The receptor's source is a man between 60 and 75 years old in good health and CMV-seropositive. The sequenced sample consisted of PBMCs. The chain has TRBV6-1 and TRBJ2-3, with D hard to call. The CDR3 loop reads CASRTSTDTQYF. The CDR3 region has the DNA TGTGCCAGCAGGACTAGCACAGATACGCAGTATTTT.